This TCR beta chain came from a study of blood T cell repertoires in COVID-19. Study-level information: Material from acute and convalescent COVID-19 was sourced from the United States, Italy and Spain. The cDNA or gDNA used as material had been derived from T cells, B-cell-depleted T cells, or PBMCs.

Clones were sequenced by immunoSEQ multiplex PCR, and TCRdb holds only the in-frame ones, with some missing. Of 160,000 or so clones listed, around 84% are singletons. The sample taken for sequencing was peripheral blood. The receptor was derived from a woman at least 80 years old with acute or convalescent COVID-19.

CDR3 loop: CASSQGTALGGQETQYF. The CDR3 DNA follows: TGTGCCAGCAGTCAAGGGACAGCCCTGGGGGGCCAAGAGACCCAGTACTTC. The chain links TRBV6-2 or TRBV6-3 to TRBJ2-5, with a possible D match to TRBD1 (7 bases). Germline-derived CDR1 and CDR2 are MNHEY and SVGEGT. This CDR3 has 17 residues. The V and J ends lost 5 bases and 1 base respectively, with 20 bases between them.